The rows below give T cell receptor beta chains drawn from one sample of a study of cytomegalovirus exposure and HLA in healthy donors. Produced via immunoSEQ multiplex PCR; TCRdb's table is partial and in-frame only. The table records about 190,000 clones, roughly 73% of them present only once. Specimen: PBMCs. These TCRs come from a woman aged 30 to 39 in good health and CMV-seronegative. Both conserved end residues are part of each CDR3. Clone size is not always given. Where it is, it says once, few, many or a class for expanded clones.

abundance	v_gene	j_gene	CDR3aa
NA	TRBV7-9	TRBJ2-2	CASRPTSSGELFF
NA	TRBV20-1	TRBJ1-1	CSAGGETEAFF
NA	TRBV29-1	TRBJ1-4	CSVAGLYNEKLFF
few	TRBV27	TRBJ1-1	CASSHGTGYANTEAFF
NA	TRBV7-8	TRBJ1-2	CASSPRDSHYGYTF
NA	TRBV5-1	TRBJ2-3	CASSSQGSYSTDTQYF
NA	TRBV5-1	TRBJ2-7	CASSIRDRYEQYF
NA	TRBV19	TRBJ1-1	CASSRQGNTEAFF
NA	TRBV7-2	TRBJ1-2	CASSLVIGPGINGYTF
few	TRBV7-9	TRBJ1-2	CASSLGGGSSYGYTF
NA	TRBV6-6	TRBJ2-2	CASSYTNTGELFF
once	TRBV5-1	TRBJ1-1	CASSPLGQGVGLNTEAFF
NA	TRBV6-6	TRBJ1-2	CASSYGRRGSYGYTF
once	TRBV11-2	TRBJ2-3	CASSLWEGPGTDTQYF
NA	TRBV19	TRBJ1-5	CASSQAGYSNQPQHF
NA	TRBV4-1	TRBJ1-1	CASSPYPGKSDIEAFF
few	TRBV11-1	TRBJ2-1	CASSSGGQDYNEQFF
NA	TRBV7-8	TRBJ1-2	CASSLVPGTGGCGYTF
NA	TRBV10-3	TRBJ1-6	CAISKSVLDNSPLHF
NA	TRBV7-8	TRBJ2-1	CASSSNSGGAPEQFF
once	TRBV7-3	TRBJ2-2	CASSRGQGNGELFF
NA	TRBV27	TRBJ2-7	CASSLRGAYEQYF
NA	TRBV11-1	TRBJ1-1	CASSVSGVMRAFF
NA	TRBV6-7	TRBJ2-7	CATSFAPGLAGEGNEQYF
NA	TRBV28	TRBJ1-1	CASSLPRGLLGAFF
few	TRBV4-1	NA	CASSSRQGPYEQYF
few	TRBV11-2	TRBJ1-2	CASSSHQGNYGYTF
NA	TRBV6-5	TRBJ2-1	CASSYRLAAYNEQFF
medium-sized	TRBV5-1	TRBJ2-2	CASSLVKTGGNTGELFF
NA	TRBV5-6	TRBJ1-1	CASSLGHLVNTEAFF
NA	TRBV19	TRBJ1-1	CASSHEGRGVTEAFF
NA	TRBV10-3	TRBJ2-3	CAIASGGGADTQYF
NA	TRBV27	TRBJ1-2	CASSPGGTGGLIYGYTF
NA	TRBV7-9	TRBJ2-6	CASDSLGSGANVLTF
NA	TRBV19	TRBJ1-6	CASSTLAGGSSYNSPLHF
NA	TRBV5-1	TRBJ2-7	CASSLGLADYEQYF
NA	TRBV4-1	TRBJ2-1	CASSHIGTKSDEQFF
NA	TRBV6-5	TRBJ1-2	CASSYRGIDGYTF
NA	TRBV10-3	TRBJ1-1	CAISEKGQRNTEAFF
few	TRBV5-6	TRBJ1-1	CASSYLDRVNAEAFF
NA	TRBV6-1	TRBJ2-3	CASSPTDRGTDTQYF
NA	TRBV19	TRBJ2-1	CASSIVGGGGYNEQFF
NA	TRBV13	TRBJ2-1	CASSLGRGLAGPDAVF
NA	TRBV5-8	TRBJ1-5	CASNRQGNQPQHF
NA	TRBV5-5	TRBJ1-4	CASSLGTGREKLFF
NA	TRBV5-1	TRBJ2-1	CASSLAQGPYNNEQFF
few	TRBV5-5	TRBJ1-2	CASSLEPGPYGYTF
NA	TRBV19	TRBJ1-4	CASSGGRGGEKLFF
NA	TRBV5-3	TRBJ2-2	CARSSLGQGDPANTGELFF
NA	TRBV7-3	TRBJ2-1	CASSLTDVGLVANEQFF
NA	TRBV7-2	TRBJ2-2	CASSAGTGVNTGELFF
NA	TRBV5-1	TRBJ2-2	CASSFTPGQGITGELFF
NA	TRBV5-1	TRBJ2-3	CASSITGTSGGRRTDTQYF
NA	TRBV4-1	TRBJ2-3	CASSQAVGGAKTDTQYF
NA	TRBV27	TRBJ2-7	CASRLAGGPYEQYF
NA	TRBV5-4	TRBJ1-2	CASSPDSYGYTF
NA	TRBV5-4	TRBJ2-7	CASSSMRTGLFEQYF
NA	TRBV18	TRBJ2-6	CASSPVGSGANVLTF
NA	TRBV14	TRBJ2-7	CASSQDTSGVSYEQYF
few	TRBV18	TRBJ2-2	CASSPSGGAAGTGELFF